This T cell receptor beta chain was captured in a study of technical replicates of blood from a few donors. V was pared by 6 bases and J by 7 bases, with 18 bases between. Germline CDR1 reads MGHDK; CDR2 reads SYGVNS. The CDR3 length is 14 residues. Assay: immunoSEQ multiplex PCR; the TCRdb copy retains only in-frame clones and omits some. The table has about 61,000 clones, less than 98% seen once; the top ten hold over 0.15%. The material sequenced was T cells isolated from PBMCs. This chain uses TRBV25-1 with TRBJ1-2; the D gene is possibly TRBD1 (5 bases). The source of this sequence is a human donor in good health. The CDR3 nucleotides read TGTGCCAGCAGACGGACGGGAGAGCAGGGTGGCTACACCTTC. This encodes CASRRTGEQGGYTF.